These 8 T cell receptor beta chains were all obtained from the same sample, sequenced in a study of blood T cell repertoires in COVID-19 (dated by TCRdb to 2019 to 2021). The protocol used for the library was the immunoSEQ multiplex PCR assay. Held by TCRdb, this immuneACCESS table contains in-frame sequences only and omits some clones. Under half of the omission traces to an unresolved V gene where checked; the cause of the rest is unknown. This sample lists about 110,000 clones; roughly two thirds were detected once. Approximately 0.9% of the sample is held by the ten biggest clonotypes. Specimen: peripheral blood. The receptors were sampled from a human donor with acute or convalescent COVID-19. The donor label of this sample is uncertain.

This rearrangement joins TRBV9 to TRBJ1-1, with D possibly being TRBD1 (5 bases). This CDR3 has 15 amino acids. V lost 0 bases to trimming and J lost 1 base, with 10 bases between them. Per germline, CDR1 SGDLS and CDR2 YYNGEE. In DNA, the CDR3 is TGTGCCAGCAGCGTAGGGCATACAGGGAACACTGAAGCTTTCTTT. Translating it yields CASSVGHTGNTEAFF.

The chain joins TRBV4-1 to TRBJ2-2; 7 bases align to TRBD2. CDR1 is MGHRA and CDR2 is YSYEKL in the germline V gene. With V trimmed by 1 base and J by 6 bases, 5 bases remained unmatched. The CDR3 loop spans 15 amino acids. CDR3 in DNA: TGCGCCAGCAGCCAAGTGGCGGGGGAGGCCGGGGAGCTGTTTTTT. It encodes CASSQVAGEAGELFF.

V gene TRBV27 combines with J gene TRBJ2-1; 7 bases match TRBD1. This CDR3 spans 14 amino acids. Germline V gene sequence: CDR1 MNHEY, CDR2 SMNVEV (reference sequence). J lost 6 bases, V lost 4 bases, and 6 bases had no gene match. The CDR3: CASSSGAGGNEQFF. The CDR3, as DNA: TGTGCCAGCAGTTCCGGGGCAGGGGGCAATGAGCAGTTCTTC.

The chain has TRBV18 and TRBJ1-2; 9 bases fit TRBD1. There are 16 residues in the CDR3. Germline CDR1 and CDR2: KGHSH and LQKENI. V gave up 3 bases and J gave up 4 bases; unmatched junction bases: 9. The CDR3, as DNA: TGTGCCAGCTCACCTGGGACAGGGATATCTTCCTATGGCTACACCTTC. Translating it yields CASSPGTGISSYGYTF.

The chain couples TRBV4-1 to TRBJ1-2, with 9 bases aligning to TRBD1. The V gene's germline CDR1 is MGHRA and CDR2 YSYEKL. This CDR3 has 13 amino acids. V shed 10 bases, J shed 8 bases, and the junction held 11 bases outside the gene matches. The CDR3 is CATSGTGLGGYTF. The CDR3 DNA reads TGCGCCACCTCAGGGACAGGGTTAGGAGGCTACACCTTC.

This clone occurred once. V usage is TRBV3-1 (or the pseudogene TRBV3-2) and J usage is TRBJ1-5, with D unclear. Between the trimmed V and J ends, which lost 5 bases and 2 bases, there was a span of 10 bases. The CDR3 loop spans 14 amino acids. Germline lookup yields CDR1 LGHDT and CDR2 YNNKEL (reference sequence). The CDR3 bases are TGTGCCAGCAGCGCCAGTAAAGGCAATCAGCCCCAGCATTTT. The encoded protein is CASSASKGNQPQHF.

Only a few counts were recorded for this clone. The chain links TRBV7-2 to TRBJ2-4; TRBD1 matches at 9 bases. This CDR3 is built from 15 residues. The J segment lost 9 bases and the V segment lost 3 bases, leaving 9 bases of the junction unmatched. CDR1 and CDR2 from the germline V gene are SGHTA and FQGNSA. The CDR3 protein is CASSFTGTGLIIQYF. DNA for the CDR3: TGTGCCAGCAGCTTTACCGGGACAGGGTTAATCATTCAGTACTTC.

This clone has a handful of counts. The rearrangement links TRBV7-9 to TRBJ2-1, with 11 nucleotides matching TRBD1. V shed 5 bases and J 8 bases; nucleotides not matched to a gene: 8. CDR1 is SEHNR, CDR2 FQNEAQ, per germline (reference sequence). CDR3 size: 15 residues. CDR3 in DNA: TGTGCCAGCAGCGGGGAGGACAGGGGGCTCTATGAGCAGTTCTTC. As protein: CASSGEDRGLYEQFF.